Listed here are 8 T cell receptor beta chains from one sample, sequenced in a study of early T cells in non-severe SARS-CoV-2 infection. MiXCR, applied by TCRdb to the 5' RACE reads, yields one record per CDR3 protein. The table records 50,000 to 85,000 distinct CDR3 sequences, around 9% of them present only once. Sequencing was performed on whole blood. The receptors come from an adult who was a healthcare worker with PCR-confirmed SARS-CoV-2 infection or an uninfected control (not recorded which).

This clonotype occurred many times. This rearrangement joins TRBV20-1 to TRBJ2-7; no clear D. Trimming cost V 5 bases and J 6 bases, with 14 bases left between them. This CDR3 has 12 amino acids. CDR1 and CDR2 from the germline V gene are DFQATT and SNEGSKA (reference sequence). For the CDR3, the DNA is TGCAGTGCTGTCAGCCGGGTTTCCGAGCAGTACTTC. The encoded protein is CSAVSRVSEQYF.

This clonotype was detected only once. Written as DNA, the CDR3 is TGTGCCAGCAGCTTAACCGGGGGAGGGACCTACAATGAGCAGTTCTTC. Its protein is CASSLTGGGTYNEQFF. The genes are TRBV7-3 and TRBJ2-1, with TRBD2 identical over 7 bases. V trimming: 0 bases; J trimming: 2 bases; junction bases outside the gene matches: 4. Germline-derived CDR1 and CDR2 are SGHTA and FQGTGA. The CDR3 length is 16 residues.

The table lists this clonotype with a few counts. This chain uses TRBV5-5 with TRBJ1-5, with D uncertain. Trimming shortened V by 0 bases and J by 2 bases, and 12 bases separated the two germline ends. Germline CDR1 is SGHKS and CDR2 is YYEKEE (reference sequence). The CDR3 is 16 residues long. As DNA, the CDR3 is TGTGCCAGCAGCTTGGCCCCTTATAGCGGCAATCAGCCCCAGCATTTT. Its protein is CASSLAPYSGNQPQHF.

The rearrangement joins TRBV7-6 to TRBJ2-7; D not certain. Between the trimmed V and J ends, which lost 1 base and 0 bases, there was a span of 10 bases. The CDR3 has 15 amino acids. Germline V gives CDR1 SGHVS, CDR2 FNYEAQ. The CDR3 region is CASSLGPTYSYEQYF. The CDR3 DNA follows: TGTGCCAGCAGCTTAGGTCCTACCTACTCCTACGAGCAGTACTTC.

This clonotype was picked up many times. The chain links TRBV20-1 to TRBJ2-2; TRBD2 aligns across 12 bases. The ends lost 1 base at V and 3 bases at J; junction bases unmatched: 0. Germline V lookup: CDR1 DFQATT, CDR2 SNEGSKA (reference sequence). The CDR3 has 15 amino acids. CDR3 in amino acids: CSARGTSGDTGELFF. For the CDR3, the DNA is TGCAGTGCTAGAGGGACTAGCGGGGACACCGGGGAGCTGTTTTTT.

This clonotype is medium-sized within its sample. The CDR3 here is CASSLSVFLGTLNEKLFF. The CDR3 DNA reads as TGTGCCAGCAGTTTATCTGTGTTTCTGGGGACACTTAATGAAAAACTGTTTTTT. J is TRBJ1-4 and V is TRBV28; maybe TRBD1 (6 bases). Trimming shortened V by 1 base and J by 4 bases, and 19 bases separated the two germline ends. The CDR3 spans 18 residues. The V gene's germline CDR1 is MDHEN and CDR2 SYDVKM. Full variable domain (rest looked up from reference TRBV28 and TRBJ1-4): DVKVTQSSRYLVKRTGEKVFLECVQDMDHENMFWYRQDPGLGLRLIYFSYDVKMKEKGDIPEGYSVSREKKERFSLILESASTNQTSMYLCASSLSVFLGTLNEKLFFGSGTQLSVL.

The chain carries TRBV20-1 and TRBJ2-1; 12 bases are shared with TRBD2. This CDR3 is built from 17 residues. With V trimmed by 1 base and J by 9 bases, 13 bases remained unmatched. CDR1 is DFQATT and CDR2 is SNEGSKA in the germline V gene (reference sequence). The CDR3: CSARVASGRATRGEQFF. The CDR3, as DNA: TGCAGTGCTAGAGTAGCTAGCGGGAGGGCCACTCGTGGTGAGCAGTTCTTC.

This clonotype was observed a few times. The chain joins TRBV29-1 to TRBJ2-7, with no clear D. The CDR3 loop spans 12 amino acids. CDR1 is SQVTM, CDR2 ANQGSEA, per germline. V lost 6 bases and J 4 bases, leaving 13 bases between the germline ends. The CDR3 sequence: CSVYGAGYEQYF. As DNA, the CDR3 is TGCAGCGTCTACGGCGCCGGATACGAGCAGTACTTC.